This is a list of T cell receptor beta chains from one sample in a study of T-cell reconstitution after alpha-beta-depleted transplantation in children. TCRdb independently ran MiXCR on the PCR reads; one entry per CDR3 protein. The table shows hundreds of thousands of distinct CDR3 sequences, with 13% occurring only once. The source material was PBMCs, sampled before TCRalphabeta/CD19-depleted stem cell transplant. The receptors were gathered from a girl aged 2 to 10 with congenital amegakaryocytic thrombocytopenia, due to receive a stem cell transplant. Both conserved end residues are trimmed from each CDR3. Each record gives: V gene, J gene, clone size, CDR3 protein. Expanded clones are given a class, and other clones once, few, many or no size at all.

>TRBV10-3|TRBJ2-7|NA
AISDRRESTYEQY
>TRBV5-4|TRBJ2-1|many
ASSFSDGRNEQF
>TRBV29-1|TRBJ1-2|many
SATDGDGYT
>TRBV30|TRBJ1-1|NA
AWSGIGAF
>TRBV29-1|TRBJ2-1|many
SVDLLHNEQF
>TRBV12-3/TRBV12-4|TRBJ1-1|many
ASRYDPGAWNTEAF
>TRBV11-3|TRBJ2-7|NA
ASSLYSGTGGPSYEQY
>TRBV29-1|TRBJ2-3|many
SVGLLRTDTQY
>TRBV29-1|TRBJ1-2|NA
SVAGVDYGYT
>TRBV12-3/TRBV12-4|TRBJ2-5|many
ASNSEADIKETQY
>TRBV12-3/TRBV12-4|TRBJ1-5|many
ASSLRGQPQH
>TRBV5-1|TRBJ2-3|NA
ASSFELAGIDTQY
>TRBV7-6|TRBJ2-6|NA
ASSLEVTSGANVLT
>TRBV3-1|TRBJ1-5|few
ASSQGSSGKQPQH
>TRBV5-1|TRBJ1-1|many
ASSLGGLGTEAF
>TRBV7-3|TRBJ2-3|few
ASSLRDRGFRPDTQY